A selection of T cell receptor beta chains follows, all from one sample in a study of shared clonotypes between healthy human individuals. Data came from immunoSEQ multiplex PCR; TCRdb stores just in-frame clones and leaves some out. This table holds 1.6 million or so clones, about 98.5% found once. Sequencing input: naive CD4+ T cells sorted from blood. These receptors all stem from a man aged 30 to 45 in good health. Each CDR3 is given with its conserved first and last residue. D genes are given only for firm matches. Some rows have no size entry. The others give once, few or many, or a class for an expanded clone.

TRBD1	.	TRBJ1-2	TRBV10-3	CAISDQLDRGRGGYTF	TGTGCCATCAGTGATCAACTAGACAGGGGGCGAGGTGGCTACACCTTC
.	.	TRBJ1-2	TRBV19	CASSTPGVYGYTF	TGTGCCAGTAGTACCCCAGGGGTCTATGGCTACACCTTC
.	.	TRBJ1-2	TRBV15	CATSRDPGYGYTF	TGTGCCACCAGCAGAGATCCGGGCTATGGCTACACCTTC
TRBD2	once	TRBJ2-2	TRBV11-2	CASSTRTSGRALNTGELFF	TGTGCCAGCAGCACCCGGACTAGCGGGAGGGCCTTAAACACCGGGGAGCTGTTTTTT
.	.	TRBJ2-5	TRBV29-1	CSVETYPPRETQYF	TGCAGCGTCGAGACCTACCCCCCAAGAGAGACCCAGTACTTC
TRBD1	.	TRBJ2-1	TRBV27	CASSSKTGALLKQFF	TGTGCCAGCAGTTCGAAGACAGGGGCGTTACTAAAGCAGTTCTTC
.	.	TRBJ1-5	TRBV27	CASSLLGANQPQHF	TGTGCCAGCAGTTTATTGGGGGCTAATCAGCCCCAGCATTTT
TRBD2	.	TRBJ2-7	TRBV7-2	CASSPWTRPDEQYF	TGTGCCAGCAGCCCGTGGACTAGACCTGACGAGCAGTACTTC
.	.	TRBJ2-7	TRBV10-3	CAISESSGFRGYEQYF	TGTGCCATCAGTGAGTCTTCGGGGTTCCGGGGCTACGAGCAGTACTTC
.	.	TRBJ2-7	TRBV5-1	CASSLDPFYEQYF	TGCGCCAGCAGCTTGGACCCTTTCTACGAGCAGTACTTC
TRBD2	once	TRBJ2-7	TRBV28	CASSPPGLAGSGSYEQYF	TGTGCCAGCAGTCCCCCGGGACTAGCCGGGTCGGGCTCCTACGAGCAGTACTTC
.	.	TRBJ2-7	TRBV7-8	CASSPTRLSPASYEQYF	TGTGCCAGCAGCCCAACCAGGCTGAGTCCGGCATCCTACGAGCAGTACTTC
.	.	TRBJ2-2	TRBV27	CASSSSPGQVTGELFF	.
.	.	TRBJ2-2	TRBV25-1	CASSKVLGDTGELFF	TGTGCCAGCAGTAAGGTTCTGGGGGACACCGGGGAGCTGTTTTTT
TRBD2	.	TRBJ2-7	TRBV28	CASSSSGSRYEQYF	TGTGCCAGCAGTTCTAGCGGGAGTCGGTACGAGCAGTACTTC
.	.	TRBJ1-2	TRBV28	CASSPARVGYTF	TGTGCCAGCAGTCCTGCCCGCGTTGGCTACACCTTC
TRBD2	.	TRBJ2-1	TRBV7-9	CASSLVSGTSGEQFF	TGTGCCAGCAGCTTAGTCTCCGGGACTAGCGGCGAGCAGTTCTTC
.	.	TRBJ2-7	TRBV5-1	CASSPGRGSYEQYF	TGCGCCAGCAGCCCCGGTAGGGGCTCCTACGAGCAGTACTTC
.	.	TRBJ2-3	TRBV29-1	CSVRTGLGTDTQYF	TGCAGCGTTAGAACGGGGCTAGGGACAGATACGCAGTATTTT
.	.	TRBJ1-4	TRBV2	CASTGGIYEKLFF	TGTGCCAGCACCGGAGGGATCTATGAAAAACTGTTTTTT
.	.	TRBJ2-1	TRBV5-1	CASSKGGKSSYNEQFF	TGCGCCAGCAGCAAGGGCGGGAAAAGCTCCTACAATGAGCAGTTCTTC
TRBD1	.	TRBJ1-4	TRBV5-1	CASREQGTNEKLFF	TGCGCCAGCAGAGAACAGGGGACTAATGAAAAACTGTTTTTT
.	.	TRBJ1-1	TRBV15	CATSRNRDTEAFF	TGTGCCACCAGCAGAAACAGGGACACTGAAGCTTTCTTT
.	.	TRBJ2-2	TRBV11-2	CASSPHPTGNTGELFF	TGTGCCAGCAGCCCTCACCCGACAGGGAACACCGGGGAGCTGTTTTTT
.	.	TRBJ1-5	TRBV28	CASSSIQGYPQHF	TGTGCCAGCAGCTCTATACAGGGTTATCCCCAGCATTTT
.	.	TRBJ2-7	TRBV5-1	CASSPAPWGARHGYEQYF	TGCGCCAGCAGCCCTGCTCCGTGGGGCGCAAGACACGGTTACGAGCAGTACTTC
TRBD2	once	TRBJ2-7	TRBV6-5	CASSYSRLAGIYEQYF	TGTGCCAGCAGTTACTCCAGACTAGCGGGAATCTACGAGCAGTACTTC
.	once	TRBJ2-3	TRBV18	CASSPYGGTDTQYF	TGTGCCAGCTCACCATACGGGGGCACAGATACGCAGTATTTT
TRBD2	.	TRBJ2-3	TRBV29-1	CSVGTSGIVWDTQYF	TGCAGCGTTGGGACTAGCGGGATAGTTTGGGATACGCAGTATTTT
TRBD1	.	TRBJ1-1	TRBV6-5	CASGQGEAFF	TGTGCCAGCGGACAGGGCGAAGCTTTCTTT
TRBD1	.	TRBJ2-5	TRBV18	CASEQGETQYF	TGTGCCAGCGAACAGGGGGAGACCCAGTACTTC
.	.	TRBJ2-7	TRBV7-9	CASSLPPFDSQIEQYF	TGTGCCAGCAGCTTACCCCCTTTCGACTCCCAGATCGAGCAGTACTTC
.	.	TRBJ2-5	TRBV5-5	CASSFRAQETQYF	TGTGCCAGCAGCTTCCGGGCCCAAGAGACCCAGTACTTC
.	once	TRBJ2-7	TRBV28	CASSYGPRDLVLYF	TGTGCCAGCAGTTATGGCCCCAGGGACTTGGTGCTGTACTTC
.	.	TRBJ2-7	TRBV4-1	CASSGRKGQNYEQYF	TGCGCCAGCAGCGGGAGAAAGGGCCAGAATTACGAGCAGTACTTC
TRBD2	.	TRBJ2-4	TRBV28	CASSWLAGGPKTKNIQYF	TGTGCCAGCAGTTGGCTAGCGGGAGGGCCTAAAACCAAAAACATTCAGTACTTC
TRBD2	.	TRBJ2-1	TRBV19	CASSSAGGVNEQFF	TGTGCCAGTAGCTCGGCGGGAGGTGTCAATGAGCAGTTCTTC
TRBD1	.	TRBJ1-1	TRBV7-8	CASSLVDRGYTEAFF	TGTGCCAGCAGCTTAGTGGACAGGGGATACACTGAAGCTTTCTTT
.	.	TRBJ2-5	TRBV29-1	CSVSLGGETQYF	TGCAGCGTTTCCCTGGGCGGGGAGACCCAGTACTTC
.	.	TRBJ1-2	TRBV28	CASSLIVGTRNYGYTF	TGTGCCAGCAGTTTAATTGTAGGCACGCGTAACTATGGCTACACCTTC
TRBD1	.	TRBJ2-5	TRBV5-4	CASSRDRVQETQYF	TGTGCCAGCAGCCGGGACAGGGTCCAAGAGACCCAGTACTTC
.	.	TRBJ2-7	TRBV14	CASSPLDYPAYEQYF	TGTGCCAGCAGCCCCCTGGACTATCCGGCCTACGAGCAGTACTTC
TRBD1	.	TRBJ2-1	TRBV5-3	CARSLIQGYYNEQFF	TGTGCCAGAAGCTTGATACAGGGGTACTACAATGAGCAGTTCTTC
.	.	TRBJ1-1	TRBV7-9	CASSYEQGSNTEAFF	TGTGCCAGCAGCTATGAACAGGGATCCAACACTGAAGCTTTCTTT
TRBD1	.	TRBJ2-2	TRBV9	CASSAWGTGVTGELFF	TGTGCCAGCAGCGCCTGGGGGACAGGGGTTACCGGGGAGCTGTTTTTT
.	.	TRBJ1-2	TRBV6-6	CASSQDYGYTF	TGTGCCAGCAGCCAGGACTATGGCTACACCTTC
.	once	TRBJ1-1	TRBV5-4	CASSFPGAQNTEAFF	TGTGCCAGCAGCTTCCCGGGGGCCCAAAACACTGAAGCTTTCTTT
TRBD2	.	TRBJ2-7	TRBV5-1	CATTIIAGGEQYF	TGCGCCACTACCATAATAGCGGGAGGAGAGCAGTACTTC
.	.	TRBJ1-3	TRBV27	CASSLRGPGNTIYF	TGTGCCAGCAGTTTACGGGGACCAGGAAACACCATATATTTT
.	.	TRBJ2-5	TRBV25-1	CASSEGLGHPYF	TGTGCCAGCAGTGAAGGTTTGGGACACCCCTACTTC
.	.	TRBJ2-2	TRBV18	CASSPPQGLGELFF	TGTGCCAGCTCACCACCGCAGGGCCTCGGGGAGCTGTTTTTT